This entry lists 24 T cell receptor beta chains sequenced from one sample in a study of shared clonotypes between healthy human individuals. Profiling relied on immunoSEQ multiplex PCR, and the TCRdb table lists in-frame clones only, not all of them. This table has around 1.4 million clones, approximately 98.5% appearing once. Sequencing input: naive CD4+ T cells sorted from blood. This sample's subset: CD45RA+ positively selected. These receptors were taken from a man aged 25 to 40 in good health.

A note on this clone: Additional DNA sequences in this sample encode the identical CDR3. This chain links TRBV5-1 with TRBJ2-3, with 8 bases matching TRBD2. Trimming removed 1 base from V and 0 bases from J; junction bases left unmatched: 1. This CDR3 contains 15 residues. Germline V gene lookup returns CDR1 SGHRS and CDR2 YFSETQ. CDR3: CASSLTSGSTDTQYF. As DNA, the CDR3 is TGCGCCAGCAGCTTGACTAGCGGAAGCACAGATACGCAGTATTTT.

This sequence joins TRBV5-1 and TRBJ2-5, with TRBD2 identical over 8 bases. V lost 4 bases and J lost 1; bases outside the gene matches: 3. The V gene's germline CDR1 is SGHRS and CDR2 YFSETQ. The CDR3 runs to 14 residues. The CDR3, as DNA: TGCGCCAGCAGCCGGACTAGCAGCCAAGAGACCCAGTACTTC. It specifies CASSRTSSQETQYF. Full variable domain (remainder filled in from reference TRBV5-1 and TRBJ2-5): KAGVTQTPRYLIKTRGQQVTLSCSPISGHRSVSWYQQTPGQGLQFLFEYFSETQRNKGNFPGRFSGRQFSNSRSEMNVSTLELGDSALYLCASSRTSSQETQYFGPGTRLLVL.

The J gene is TRBJ2-7, the V gene TRBV19; D is unclear. Germline CDR1 and CDR2: LNHDA and SQIVND (reference sequence). The CDR3 has 14 amino acids. V was pared by 4 bases and J by 3 bases, with 13 bases between. CDR3 nucleotides: TGTGCCAGTAGTAGGGTAGCTGGCTACTACGAGCAGTACTTC. It yields the protein CASSRVAGYYEQYF.

This chain links TRBV5-4 with TRBJ2-7; the match to TRBD2 covers 8 bases. CDR1 and CDR2 (germline): SGHNT, YYREEE (reference sequence). V lost 1 base, J lost 0 bases, and 0 bases stayed unmatched. The CDR3 has 14 amino acids. The CDR3 region has the DNA TGTGCCAGCAGCTTGCGGGAGGGCTCCTACGAGCAGTACTTC. Encoded protein: CASSLREGSYEQYF. Full variable domain (remainder filled in from reference TRBV5-4 and TRBJ2-7): ETGVTQSPTHLIKTRGQQVTLRCSSQSGHNTVSWYQQALGQGPQFIFQYYREEENGRGNFPPRFSGLQFPNYSSELNVNALELDDSALYLCASSLREGSYEQYFGPGTRLTVT.

The chain links TRBV10-3 to TRBJ1-2; no clear D. Germline V lookup: CDR1 ENHRY, CDR2 SYGVKD. V lost 0 bases and J lost 8, with 16 bases in between. This CDR3 comprises 15 residues. CDR3 DNA sequence: TGTGCCATCAGTGAGTCGGGAGGTCCCAGAGGGGGCTACACCTTC. It encodes CAISESGGPRGGYTF.

This chain links TRBV25-1 with TRBJ2-7; maybe TRBD2 (5 bases). Trimming removed 2 bases from V and 5 bases from J, with 13 bases in between. This CDR3 has 14 residues. CDR1 and CDR2 from the germline V gene are MGHDK and SYGVNS. In DNA form, the CDR3 reads TGTGCCAGCAGTGAAGGAGGCAGAAGGGACGAGCAGTACTTC. Translation: CASSEGGRRDEQYF.

The CDR3 spells CASSVGASGLLDNEQFF. For the CDR3, the DNA is TGTGCCAGCAGCGTAGGGGCTAGCGGTTTACTCGACAATGAGCAGTTCTTC. V gene TRBV9 combines with J gene TRBJ2-1, with 7 positions matching TRBD2. The length of the CDR3 is 17 residues. With 0 bases clipped from V and 5 bases from J, the junction kept 11 bases outside the gene matches. CDR1 is SGDLS and CDR2 is YYNGEE in the germline V gene.

This rearrangement joins TRBV4-1 to TRBJ1-2; no reliable D call. Germline CDR1 MGHRA, CDR2 YSYEKL. The CDR3 runs 15 residues. Deletions cut 0 bases from V and 1 base from J, with 9 bases between. The CDR3 reads CASSQESRNNYGYTF. In DNA form, the CDR3 reads TGCGCCAGCAGCCAAGAAAGCCGGAATAACTATGGCTACACCTTC.

The V and J genes are TRBV2 and TRBJ2-7; 7 bases line up with TRBD1. CDR1 and CDR2 (germline): SNHLY, FYNNEI. The length of the CDR3 is 13 residues. After removal of 6 bases from V and 0 bases from J, the junction contained 2 bases not matched to a gene. CDR3: CASRGTASYEQYF. The CDR3 nucleotides are TGTGCCAGCAGGGGGACAGCCTCCTACGAGCAGTACTTC.

V usage is TRBV5-1 and J usage is TRBJ1-2, with 7 bases matching TRBD1. CDR3 length: 13 residues. J gave up 6 bases and V 0 bases, and 2 bases lay outside the gene matches. The V gene's germline CDR1 is SGHRS and CDR2 YFSETQ. CDR3 coding DNA: TGCGCCAGCAGCTTGGAGGGACAGCATGGCTACACCTTC. It is translated as CASSLEGQHGYTF.

This clone was seen only once. Distinct nucleotide sequences in the sample also encode this CDR3. V is TRBV9 and J is TRBJ2-7; D might be TRBD1 (6 bases). Germline CDR1 reads SGDLS; CDR2 reads YYNGEE. This CDR3 contains 14 residues. V lost 0 bases and J 2 bases, leaving 9 bases between the germline ends. The chain's CDR3 is CASSVDEGAYEQYF. For the CDR3, the DNA is TGTGCCAGCAGCGTAGACGAGGGGGCCTACGAGCAGTACTTC.

This chain links TRBV28 with TRBJ2-6; D not certain. The CDR3 has 18 residues. Per the germline V gene, CDR1 is MDHEN and CDR2 is SYDVKM. Between the trimmed V and J ends, which lost 5 bases and 0 bases, there was a span of 17 bases. The CDR3 DNA is TGTGCCAGCAGTCACCGATATTCGATTTACTCTGGGGCCAACGTCCTGACTTTC. The encoded protein is CASSHRYSIYSGANVLTF.

CDR3 sequence: CASSQDTNTQETQYF. The CDR3 DNA sequence: TGCGCCAGCAGCCAAGATACGAACACCCAAGAGACCCAGTACTTC. This chain joins TRBV4-3 and TRBJ2-5; D is unclear. The V gene lost 0 bases and the J gene lost 1 base, with 9 bases spanning the gap. This CDR3 spans 15 amino acids. Germline CDR1 LGHNA, CDR2 YSLEER.

The J gene is TRBJ1-3, the V gene TRBV18, with unresolved D. CDR1 is KGHSH, CDR2 LQKENI, per germline. V dropped 3 bases and J dropped 2 bases, with 11 bases sitting between them. The CDR3 covers 15 residues. The CDR3 coding sequence is TGTGCCAGCTCACCGCTTAAGACGGCTGGAAACACCATATATTTT. It yields the protein CASSPLKTAGNTIYF.

This chain uses TRBV7-2 with TRBJ2-2; 7 bases match TRBD2. The CDR3 runs 16 residues. The trim removed 1 base at V and 0 bases at J, leaving 2 bases unmatched. Germline CDR1 and CDR2: SGHTA and FQGNSA. CDR3 amino acids: CASSLGSGANTGELFF. The CDR3, as DNA: TGTGCCAGCAGCTTAGGGAGCGGGGCGAACACCGGGGAGCTGTTTTTT.

The chain employs TRBV30 and TRBJ2-3, with D perhaps given as TRBD1 or TRBD2 (6 bases each). The CDR3 is 14 residues long. Germline V gene sequence: CDR1 GTSNPN, CDR2 SVGIG (reference sequence). The V end lost 5 bases, the J end lost 2 bases, and 14 bases lay between the germline ends. CDR3 coding DNA: TGTGCCTGGCGAGGGGGACTTTTCACAGATACGCAGTATTTT. It encodes CAWRGGLFTDTQYF.

The chain is built from TRBV5-8 and TRBJ1-4; 7 bases fit TRBD1. The CDR3 totals 15 residues. The junction had 4 bases not matched to a gene; V was cut back by 0 bases and J by 5 bases. From germline, CDR1 is SGHTS and CDR2 YDEGEE. CDR3 DNA: TGTGCCAGCAGCTTGGGGACAGGAGCCAATGAAAAACTGTTTTTT. This gives the protein CASSLGTGANEKLFF.

This clone was seen more than once but under ten times. V usage is TRBV18 and J usage is TRBJ1-2; D unclear. The CDR3 covers 15 residues. Germline-derived CDR1 and CDR2 are KGHSH and LQKENI. The germline V and J ends were trimmed by 2 bases and 5 bases, with 15 bases remaining between them. As DNA, the CDR3 is TGTGCCAGCTCACCAGAGACGAGGCCTTTATATGGCTACACCTTC. Residues: CASSPETRPLYGYTF.

The V and J genes are TRBV5-1 and TRBJ2-2; D gene unclear. The CDR3 sequence is 16 residues long. The V gene's germline CDR1 is SGHRS and CDR2 YFSETQ. With 1 base removed from V and 0 bases from J, the gap between germline ends came to 10 bases. CDR3 protein: CASSLNPASNTGELFF. The CDR3 nucleotides are TGCGCCAGCAGCTTGAATCCGGCTTCGAACACCGGGGAGCTGTTTTTT.

Regarding this clone: Other DNA sequences of this sample code for an identical CDR3. The chain is built from TRBV7-2 and TRBJ2-7; 13 nucleotides agree with TRBD2. This CDR3 comprises 16 residues. V dropped 1 base and J dropped 3; count of bases not matched to a gene: 3. The germline V gene encodes CDR1 SGHTA and CDR2 FQGNSA. The CDR3 region is CASSLGGTSGIYEQYF. The CDR3, as DNA: TGTGCCAGCAGCTTAGGCGGGACTAGCGGGATCTACGAGCAGTACTTC. Based on the CDR3 plus reference TRBV7-2 and TRBJ2-7, the full variable domain is GAGVSQSPSNKVTEKGKDVELRCDPISGHTALYWYRQSLGQGLEFLIYFQGNSAPDKSGLPSDRFSAERTGGSVSTLTIQRTQQEDSAVYLCASSLGGTSGIYEQYFGPGTRLTVT.

Concerning this clone itself: The same CDR3 also results from other DNA sequences found in this sample. The gene calls are TRBV7-9 and TRBJ2-7, with D possibly TRBD2 on 6 matching bases. V was shortened by 1 base and J by 2 bases, with 9 bases between the two germline ends. The CDR3 length is 14 residues. Germline assignment: CDR1 SEHNR and CDR2 FQNEAQ (reference sequence). The CDR3 DNA reads TGTGCCAGCAGCTTAGAAGCGGGTGCCTACGAGCAGTACTTC. Encoded protein: CASSLEAGAYEQYF.

V is TRBV25-1 and J is TRBJ1-1; D remains ambiguous. The germline V and J ends were trimmed by 6 bases and 4 bases, with 15 bases remaining between them. CDR3 length equals 14 residues. Germline CDR1 is MGHDK and CDR2 is SYGVNS. The CDR3 loop reads CASREDYIGTEAFF. The CDR3 nucleotides read TGTGCCAGCAGGGAGGACTATATCGGCACTGAAGCTTTCTTT.

This sequence joins TRBV7-9 and TRBJ2-2, with D hard to call. CDR3 length equals 13 residues. Germline CDR1 SEHNR, CDR2 FQNEAQ (reference sequence). V was pared by 6 bases and J by 4 bases, with 9 bases between. CDR3 nucleotide sequence: TGTGCCAGCAGTTCGACAACCACCGGGGAGCTGTTTTTT. Its translation: CASSSTTTGELFF.

The chain has TRBV7-8 and TRBJ2-7; 11 bases map to TRBD2. The V gene end was trimmed by 4 bases and the J gene end by 2 bases; junction bases not matched to a gene: 13. Germline CDR1 and CDR2: SGHVS and FQNEAQ. The CDR3 spans 18 residues. CDR3 loop: CASSSEPLAGVRTYEQYF. The CDR3 DNA sequence: TGTGCCAGCAGCTCCGAACCACTAGCGGGAGTAAGGACCTACGAGCAGTACTTC.